The 5 T cell receptor beta chains below come from one sample, sequenced in a study of CD8+ T cells in alopecia areata. Isolated RNA was reverse transcribed into cDNA used as the sequencing template. TCRdb's copy holds only in-frame clones and misses some; the assay was immunoSEQ multiplex PCR. The table has 110,000 or so clones, 56% seen once. The sample's treatment: oral pan-JAK inhibitor, 5-10 mg twice daily. The material was CD4+ T cells sorted from blood, obtained at week 24, from a patient treated with tofacitinib. The receptor set was obtained from a human donor with alopecia areata.

The chain couples TRBV7-2 to TRBJ2-2; D is possibly TRBD1 (6 bases). V gave up 2 bases and J gave up 0 bases, with 16 bases separating them. Germline V gives CDR1 SGHTA, CDR2 FQGNSA. This CDR3 is 18 amino acids long. The CDR3 bases are TGTGCCAGCAGCTTAATGCGAAGGGGGATCGCGAACACCGGGGAGCTGTTTTTT. This translates into CASSLMRRGIANTGELFF.

The chain carries TRBV30 and TRBJ1-5; TRBD1 agrees at 7 bases. The CDR3 loop spans 13 amino acids. V gave up 1 base and J gave up 5 bases; unmatched junction bases: 2. Germline CDR1 and CDR2: GTSNPN and SVGIG (reference sequence). CDR3: CAWSGTGDQPQHF. The CDR3, as DNA: TGTGCCTGGAGTGGAACAGGGGATCAGCCCCAGCATTTT.

In this sample, this clone turned up a few times. The chain employs TRBV7-2 and TRBJ1-4, with 8 bases fitting TRBD1. Trimming cost V 3 bases and J 1 base; bases outside gene matches: 1. Germline V gives CDR1 SGHTA, CDR2 FQGNSA. The CDR3 loop spans 15 amino acids. This CDR3 is CASSFTGGTNEKLFF. The CDR3 coding sequence is TGTGCCAGCAGCTTTACAGGGGGAACTAATGAAAAACTGTTTTTT. The variable domain in full, completed from reference TRBV7-2 and TRBJ1-4, reads GAGVSQSPSNKVTEKGKDVELRCDPISGHTALYWYRQSLGQGLEFLIYFQGNSAPDKSGLPSDRFSAERTGGSVSTLTIQRTQQEDSAVYLCASSFTGGTNEKLFFGSGTQLSVL.

This chain uses TRBV18 with TRBJ2-2; unclear D gene. This CDR3 comprises 14 residues. Trimming removed 2 bases from V and 5 bases from J, with 9 bases in between. Germline lookup yields CDR1 KGHSH and CDR2 LQKENI. The CDR3 DNA sequence: TGTGCCAGCTCACCATTGGAGAGAACCGGGGAGCTGTTTTTT. Translation gives CASSPLERTGELFF.

The V call is TRBV7-9, the J call TRBJ2-1; perhaps TRBD2 as D (5 bases). Trimming shortened V by 2 bases and J by 0 bases, and 8 bases separated the two germline ends. This CDR3 has 15 amino acids. CDR1 is SEHNR, CDR2 FQNEAQ, per germline (reference sequence). The CDR3 coding sequence is TGTGCCAGCAGCTTAACGGGGTACTCCTACAATGAGCAGTTCTTC. It is translated as CASSLTGYSYNEQFF. Supplemented by reference TRBV7-9 and TRBJ2-1, the full variable domain reads DTGVSQNPRHKITKRGQNVTFRCDPISEHNRLYWYRQTLGQGPEFLTYFQNEAQLEKSRLLSDRFSAERPKGSFSTLEIQRTEQGDSAMYLCASSLTGYSYNEQFFGPGTRLTVL.